This is a list of T cell receptor beta chains from one sample in a study of blood T cell repertoires in COVID-19. Here immunoSEQ multiplex PCR was the method, and the copy in TCRdb shows in-frame clones only, minus some. The sample has fewer than 350,000 clones, 88% seen once. The sequencing sample was made of PBMCs or T cells enriched from blood (not recorded which). The receptors shown here come from a young woman who had recovered from COVID-19. Each CDR3 is given with its conserved first and last residue. The D gene is left open where the match is weak. Clone size, where shown, is once, few, many, or a class for clones that have expanded.

TRBD2 TRBJ2-2 NA TRBV6-5 TGTGCCAGCATTGGACTAGCGGGAGGCTCCGGGGAGCTGTTTTTT CASIGLAGGSGELFF
NA TRBJ2-5 once TRBV10-3 TGTGCCATCAGTGAACATCTTCCTGGCCAAGAGACCCAGTACTTC CAISEHLPGQETQYF
NA TRBJ1-1 NA TRBV6-6 TGTGCCAGCAGTTTTGAGACTGAAGCTTTCTTT CASSFETEAFF
NA TRBJ1-5 NA TRBV18 TGTGCCAGCTCACCGCCCGGGAGCCATCATAGCAATCAGCCCCAGCATTTT CASSPPGSHHSNQPQHF
NA TRBJ1-2 few TRBV4-1 TGCGCCAGCAGCCAAGATATCGCGCGGGACTATGGCTACACCTTC CASSQDIARDYGYTF
NA TRBJ1-5 few TRBV27 TGTGCCAGCAGTTTATCGGGCAGCTATAGCAATCAGCCCCAGCATTTT CASSLSGSYSNQPQHF
TRBD2 TRBJ2-3 NA TRBV5-1 TGCGCCAGCAGCTTGGGAAGGGCTAGCGGGATTGATACGCAGTATTTT CASSLGRASGIDTQYF
TRBD1 TRBJ1-4 NA TRBV28 TGTGCCAGCAGGATACAGGGGATGGATGAAAAACTGTTTTTT CASRIQGMDEKLFF
TRBD1 TRBJ1-4 NA TRBV30 TGTGCCTGGAGGACAGGGCCCACACACCCTAGGGGTGAAAAACTGTTTTTT CAWRTGPTHPRGEKLFF
NA TRBJ1-4 NA TRBV28 TGTGCCAGCGGAATCCTGGAGAAACTGTTTTTT CASGILEKLFF
TRBD1 TRBJ1-5 NA TRBV7-8 TGTGCCAGCAGGGGCAGGGGGCCTCAGCCCCAGCATTTT CASRGRGPQPQHF
NA TRBJ1-2 NA TRBV27 TGTGCCAGCAGCTCCTCGGCGGGGAGACGATTATTTGGCTACACCTTC CASSSSAGRRLFGYTF
NA TRBJ1-5 NA TRBV10-2 TGCGCCAGCAGCGTGGACAGACCCAATCAGCCCCAGCATTTT CASSVDRPNQPQHF
NA TRBJ2-7 NA TRBV6-5 TGTGCCAGCACCAAAGAAGGGAGCTCCTACGAGCAGTACTTC CASTKEGSSYEQYF
NA TRBJ1-2 NA TRBV19 TGTGCCAGTAGTACCGGAGGCGGGGGCTATGGCTACACCTTC CASSTGGGGYGYTF
NA TRBJ1-1 NA TRBV6-2/TRBV6-3 TGTGCCAGCAGTTACTCTCCCTCTACAGGGAACACTGAAGCTTTCTTT CASSYSPSTGNTEAFF
TRBD2 TRBJ2-3 NA TRBV19 TGTGCCAGTAGTACACTCAAGACTAGCGGGGAGTATACGCAGTATTTT CASSTLKTSGEYTQYF
TRBD2 TRBJ2-2 once TRBV25-1 TGTGCCAGCAAAAAGACTAGCGGGGGAGGGAGAACCGGGGAGCTGTTTTTT CASKKTSGGGRTGELFF
NA TRBJ1-3 NA TRBV5-6 TGTGCCAGCAGCTTGGCTTGGACAGACTCTGGAAACACCATATATTTT CASSLAWTDSGNTIYF
TRBD1 TRBJ1-3 NA TRBV18 TGTGCCAGCTCACCACTTGCGGGACAGGGGGTGAGAAACACCATATATTTT CASSPLAGQGVRNTIYF
NA TRBJ1-1 few TRBV6-5 TGTGCCAGCACCCCGACAGACTTGAAAGCTTTCTTT CASTPTDLKAFF
NA TRBJ2-3 NA TRBV1 TGCACCAGCAGCCAAGTTCAGCCACCGGGGGGAGATACGCAGTATTTT CTSSQVQPPGGDTQYF
NA TRBJ2-5 NA TRBV5-1 TGCGCCAGCAGCTTGGCCAGGGAGACCCAGTACTTC CASSLARETQYF